The 13 T cell receptor beta chains below all came from one sample that was sequenced in a study of T cells in Graves' hyperthyroidism and ophthalmopathy. Template material for amplifying TCR beta CDR3 regions consisted of RNA transcripts. The HTBI primer set was used in a first-round RT-PCR of the TCR CDR3. TCRdb itself ran the multiplex PCR reads through MiXCR, one entry per CDR3 protein. The table shows around 280,000 distinct CDR3 sequences, with about an eighth occurring only once. The specimen sequenced was blood. The receptors come from a woman aged 30 to 39 with Graves' hyperthyroidism that later progressed to Graves' ophthalmopathy.

The J gene is TRBJ2-1, the V gene TRBV5-6; either TRBD1 or TRBD2 may fit D (5 bases each). The CDR3 loop spans 17 amino acids. Looked up from germline, CDR1 is SGHDT and CDR2 is YYEEEE. With 0 bases removed from V and 3 bases from J, the gap between germline ends came to 16 bases. DNA of the CDR3: TGTGCCAGCAGCTTGGAATTTGTGGGGGTTGGCTACAATGAGCAGTTCTTC. Amino acids: CASSLEFVGVGYNEQFF. Together with reference TRBV5-6 and TRBJ2-1, the CDR3 gives the full variable domain: DAGVTQSPTHLIKTRGQQVTLRCSPKSGHDTVSWYQQALGQGPQFIFQYYEEEERQRGNFPDRFSGHQFPNYSSELNVNALLLGDSALYLCASSLEFVGVGYNEQFFGPGTRLTVL.

This clonotype was seen many times. V and J are TRBV27 and TRBJ2-5; 14 positions match TRBD2. Germline loops: CDR1 MNHEY, CDR2 SMNVEV (reference sequence). The trim removed 5 bases at V and 5 bases at J, leaving 13 bases unmatched. The CDR3 totals 18 residues. CDR3 sequence reads: CASSRRTSGRPSAETQYF. CDR3 nucleotide sequence: TGTGCCAGCAGTCGGCGGACTAGCGGGAGGCCGAGTGCGGAGACCCAGTACTTC.

This clonotype was seen ten or more times. The V and J genes are TRBV5-1 and TRBJ2-3; maybe TRBD2 (6 bases). This CDR3 spans 15 amino acids. V dropped 4 bases and J dropped 2 bases, with 14 bases sitting between them. The germline CDR1 and CDR2 sequences are SGHRS and YFSETQ. CDR3 protein: CASSLIAETTDTQYF. In DNA form, the CDR3 reads TGCGCCAGCAGCCTAATAGCGGAAACCACAGATACGCAGTATTTT.

This clonotype occurred many times. The CDR3 spells CASSRDRGRPNQPQHF. The CDR3 DNA reads as TGTGCCAGCTCACGGGACAGGGGGCGACCGAATCAGCCCCAGCATTTT. The rearrangement joins TRBV18 to TRBJ1-5, with 12 positions matching TRBD1. Trimming took 4 bases from V and 4 from J; bases not matched to a gene: 5. Germline V gives CDR1 KGHSH, CDR2 LQKENI. This CDR3 spans 16 amino acids.

This clonotype was recorded many times. The chain has TRBV12-3 or TRBV12-4 and TRBJ2-7, with 9 bases lining up with TRBD2. The length of the CDR3 is 18 residues. V trimming: 3 bases; J trimming: 2 bases; junction bases outside the gene matches: 14. This CDR3 reads CASSFLTLAGQGAYEQYF. CDR3 sequence (DNA): TGTGCCAGCAGTTTCCTAACCCTAGCGGGGCAAGGAGCCTACGAGCAGTACTTC.

The table lists this clonotype with many counts. The chain has TRBV7-9 and TRBJ2-7, with TRBD2 as a possible D gene (5 bases). The CDR3 loop spans 15 amino acids. With 4 bases removed from V and 2 bases from J, the gap between germline ends came to 15 bases. The V gene's germline CDR1 is SEHNR and CDR2 FQNEAQ (reference sequence). The chain's CDR3 is CASSSPRTAAYEQYF. CDR3 coding DNA: TGTGCCAGCAGCTCTCCTAGGACTGCTGCCTACGAGCAGTACTTC.

The table lists this clonotype with many counts. The rearrangement joins TRBV6-1 to TRBJ1-5, with 8 positions matching TRBD1. The CDR3 loop spans 17 amino acids. CDR1 is MNHNS and CDR2 is SASEGT in the germline V gene. J was trimmed by 2 bases and V by 6 bases; bases with no gene match: 12. CDR3 residues: CASRSLTGGSGNQPQHF. The CDR3 DNA sequence: TGTGCCAGCAGATCTCTCACAGGGGGATCGGGCAATCAGCCCCAGCATTTT.

This clonotype was counted many times. Germline is not matched at one junction end, which may reflect a read error. J is TRBJ2-7 and V is TRBV5-1, with no clear D. CDR1 and CDR2 (germline): SGHRS, YFSETQ. CDR3 length: 13 residues. DNA of the CDR3: TGTGCCAGCAGTTTAGGCAGCTCCTACGAGCAGTACTTC. It translates to CASSLGSSYEQYF.

This clonotype was seen many times. The genes are TRBV6-1 and TRBJ2-7; weak D call: TRBD1 (6 bases). The length of the CDR3 is 14 residues. Per germline, CDR1 MNHNS and CDR2 SASEGT. V was clipped by 6 bases and J by 2 bases, with 14 bases between them. The CDR3 region is CASSKDSPTYEQYF. The CDR3 DNA follows: TGTGCCAGCAGCAAGGACAGCCCGACCTACGAGCAGTACTTC.

This clonotype has only one observation. This chain uses TRBV6-1 with TRBJ1-1; tentatively, D is TRBD1 (6 bases). The CDR3 loop spans 16 amino acids. V lost 0 bases, J lost 5 bases, and 16 bases lay in between. The germline CDR1 and CDR2 sequences are MNHNS and SASEGT. The DNA for the CDR3 is TGTGCCAGCAGTGAAGCTGGGGGCGCCGGGAAGACTGAAGCTTTCTTT. Encoded protein: CASSEAGGAGKTEAFF.

This clonotype was counted at least ten times. The V call is TRBV2, the J call TRBJ2-1; a possible D gene is TRBD1 (6 bases). This CDR3 region has 16 residues. With 0 bases removed from V and 6 bases from J, the gap between germline ends came to 15 bases. CDR1 is SNHLY and CDR2 is FYNNEI in the germline V gene. CDR3 nucleotides: TGTGCCAGCAGTGAAGCGGTCACAGGGTCCCGCAATGAGCAGTTCTTC. The encoded protein is CASSEAVTGSRNEQFF.

This chain connects TRBV25-1 to TRBJ2-5; 8 nucleotides agree with TRBD2. This CDR3 spans 14 amino acids. Per the germline V gene, CDR1 is MGHDK and CDR2 is SYGVNS. J gave up 4 bases and V 7 bases, and 8 bases lay outside the gene matches. The CDR3 nucleotides are TGTGCCAGCACTACCGGGGGGGGAGTAGAGACCCAGTACTTC. This codes for CASTTGGGVETQYF.

This clonotype was detected a few times. The rearrangement joins TRBV12-3 or TRBV12-4 to TRBJ2-7; 9 bases match TRBD2. The CDR3 is 15 residues long. The V segment lost 3 bases and the J segment 7 bases; nucleotides outside the gene matches: 10. The CDR3 nucleotides read TGTGCCAGCAGTTTCCGGGTAGCGGGGGTTAGGGAGCAGTACTTC. This gives the protein CASSFRVAGVREQYF.